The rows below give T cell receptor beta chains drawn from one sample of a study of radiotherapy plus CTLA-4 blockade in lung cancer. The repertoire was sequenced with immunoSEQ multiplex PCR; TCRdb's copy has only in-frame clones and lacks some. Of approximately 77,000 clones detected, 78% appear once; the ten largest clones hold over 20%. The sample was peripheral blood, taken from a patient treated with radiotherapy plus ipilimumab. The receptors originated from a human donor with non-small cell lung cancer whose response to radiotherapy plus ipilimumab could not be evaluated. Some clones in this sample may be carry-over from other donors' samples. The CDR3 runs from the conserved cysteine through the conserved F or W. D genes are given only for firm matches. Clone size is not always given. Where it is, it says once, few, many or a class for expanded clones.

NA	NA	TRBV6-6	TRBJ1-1	TGTGCCAGCAGACCAACCACAGCACACACTGAAGCTTTCTTT	CASRPTTAHTEAFF
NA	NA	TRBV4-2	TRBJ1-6	TGTGCCAGCAGCCAAGATGGGGCCTCTAGCTCCTATAATTCACCCCTCCACTTT	CASSQDGASSSYNSPLHF
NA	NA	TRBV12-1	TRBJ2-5	TGTGCCAGCAGCTTAGACAGGGAACAAGAGACCCAGTACTTC	CASSLDREQETQYF
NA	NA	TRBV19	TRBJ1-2	TGTGCCAGCACTTCTTCCGGGACAACTATCAACTATGGCTACACCTTC	CASTSSGTTINYGYTF
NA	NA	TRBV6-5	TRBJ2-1	TGTGCCAGCAGTTACCATGTGACTCGGGACTACAATGAGCAGTTCTTC	CASSYHVTRDYNEQFF
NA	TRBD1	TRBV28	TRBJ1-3	TGTGCCAGCAGTCCTACGGGGGACAGGGTCTCTGGAAACACCATATATTTT	CASSPTGDRVSGNTIYF
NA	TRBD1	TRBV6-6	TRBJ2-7	TGTGCCAGCAGACCCCCCCGGGACAGGGGCTCCTACGAGCAGTACTTC	CASRPPRDRGSYEQYF
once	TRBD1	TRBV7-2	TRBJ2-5	TGTGCCAGCAGCCGGGACAGACTGTACCAAGAGACCCAGTACTTC	CASSRDRLYQETQYF
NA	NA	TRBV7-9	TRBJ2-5	TGTGCCAGCAGCTTTACAGGGATCCAAGAGACCCAGTACTTC	CASSFTGIQETQYF
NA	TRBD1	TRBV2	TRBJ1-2	TGTGCCAGCACCCGACAGGGGGGGGATGGCTACACCTTC	CASTRQGGDGYTF
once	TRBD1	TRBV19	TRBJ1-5	TGTGCCAGTAGTTCCGGCCCCGGACAGGGGGCGAGCAATCAGCCCCAGCATTTT	CASSSGPGQGASNQPQHF
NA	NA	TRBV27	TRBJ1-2	TGTGCCAGCAGTCCGCTCTACGAGGGCGAAGACTATGGCTACACCTTC	CASSPLYEGEDYGYTF
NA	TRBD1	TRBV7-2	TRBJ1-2	TGTGCCAGCAGCGCCCACGGGACAGGAGGCGGCTACACCTTC	CASSAHGTGGGYTF
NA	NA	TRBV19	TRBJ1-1	TGTGCCAGTAGTACGGATTTCCCGGGGGGATCTGAAGCTTTCTTT	CASSTDFPGGSEAFF
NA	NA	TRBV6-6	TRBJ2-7	TGTGCCAGCAGTTACTCTGAGAGCGAGCAGTACTTC	CASSYSESEQYF
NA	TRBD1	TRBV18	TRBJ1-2	TGTGCCAGCTCCCCAGTTACAGGGGGACACGGCTACACCTTC	CASSPVTGGHGYTF
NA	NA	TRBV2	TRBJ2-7	TGTGCCAGCAGTGAAGAAGACTACGAGCAGTACTTC	CASSEEDYEQYF
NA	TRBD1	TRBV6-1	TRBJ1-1	TGTGCCAGCAGTTGGACAGGGGGAGACACTGAAGCTTTCTTT	CASSWTGGDTEAFF
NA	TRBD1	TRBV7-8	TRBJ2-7	TGTGCCAGCAGCTCCTGGGACAGGGCCTACGAGCAGTACTTC	CASSSWDRAYEQYF
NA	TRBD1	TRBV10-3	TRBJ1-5	TGTGCCATCAGCCCGGACAGGGAGGGGAATCAGCCCCAGCATTTT	CAISPDREGNQPQHF
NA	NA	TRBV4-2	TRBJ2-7	TGTGCCAGCAGCCAAGAGGGATCAAGGGGATCCTACGAGCAGTACTTC	CASSQEGSRGSYEQYF
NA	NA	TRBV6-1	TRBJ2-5	TGTGCCGCAATACCACCTACGGGGGACCAAGAGACCCAGTACTTC	CAAIPPTGDQETQYF
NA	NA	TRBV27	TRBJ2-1	TGTGCCAGCAGTTTATCAGGACTTTCGGAGCAGTTCTTC	CASSLSGLSEQFF
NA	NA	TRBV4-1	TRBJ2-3	TGTGCCAGCAGGTGGGACACGGAAACAGATACGCAGTATTTT	CASRWDTETDTQYF
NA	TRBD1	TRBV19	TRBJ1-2	TGTGCCAGTAGTCTTTGGACAGGAACTAACCCATTCTATGGCTACACCTTC	CASSLWTGTNPFYGYTF
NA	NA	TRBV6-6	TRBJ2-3	TGTGCCAGCAGAGGGGGGGGGCGGCAGCATACGCAGTATTTT	CASRGGGRQHTQYF
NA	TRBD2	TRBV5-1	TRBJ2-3	TGCGCCAGCAGCGTAGGGAGGGGACTAGCGGGAGATACGCAGTATTTT	CASSVGRGLAGDTQYF
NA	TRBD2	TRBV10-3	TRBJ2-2	TGTGCCATCAGTCGGAGCGGGGGGGGAACCGGGGAGCTGTTTTTT	CAISRSGGGTGELFF
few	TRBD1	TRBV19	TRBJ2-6	TGTGCCAGTAGTATCGGGACAGGAGATTCCTCTGGGGCCAACGTCCTGACTTTC	CASSIGTGDSSGANVLTF
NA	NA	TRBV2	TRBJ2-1	TGTGCCAGCAGTTATCCGGGGAGTCTCAATGAGCAGTTCTTC	CASSYPGSLNEQFF
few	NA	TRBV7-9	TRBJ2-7	TGTGCCAGCAGCTTATTCGACGGGGGAGCATACGAGCAGTACTTC	CASSLFDGGAYEQYF
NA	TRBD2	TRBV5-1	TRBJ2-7	TGCGCCAGCAGCCAAAGACTAGCGGGAGAGACCTACGAGCAGTACTTC	CASSQRLAGETYEQYF
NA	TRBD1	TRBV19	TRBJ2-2	TGTGCCAGTAGTATACAGGGGGCTAACACCGGGGAGCTGTTTTTT	CASSIQGANTGELFF
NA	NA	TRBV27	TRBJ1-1	TGTGCCAGCAGTCTCGGGAGGAACACTGAAGCTTTCTTT	CASSLGRNTEAFF
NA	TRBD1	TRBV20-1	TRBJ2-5	TGCAGTGCCCGGGACAGGGAGACCCAGTACTTC	CSARDRETQYF
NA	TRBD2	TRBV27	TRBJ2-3	TGTGCCAGCAGTTTATCGTGGGGGGGTCTGGGGAAGGATACGCAGTATTTT	CASSLSWGGLGKDTQYF
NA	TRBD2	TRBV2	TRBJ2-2	TGTGCCAGCAGTAATATTAGCGGGGGGGCGATAACCGGGGAGCTGTTTTTT	CASSNISGGAITGELFF
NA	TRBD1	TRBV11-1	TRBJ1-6	TGTGCCAGCAGCTTATTGGGGACAGCTAATTCACCCCTCCACTTT	CASSLLGTANSPLHF
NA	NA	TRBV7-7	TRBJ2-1	TGTGCTAGCAGCTTGACAGGGGAGGGCAATGAGCAGTTCTTC	CASSLTGEGNEQFF
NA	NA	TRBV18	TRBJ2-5	TGTGCCAGCTCAAAGGAACAGGAGTACCAAGAGACCCAGTACTTC	CASSKEQEYQETQYF
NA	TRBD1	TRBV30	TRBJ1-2	TGTGCCTGGTTTCGGACAGGGGGCAGGGTGAACTATGGCTACACCTTC	CAWFRTGGRVNYGYTF
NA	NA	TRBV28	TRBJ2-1	TGTGCCAGCAGTTTATGGGACAGACATACCTACAATGAGCAGTTCTTC	CASSLWDRHTYNEQFF
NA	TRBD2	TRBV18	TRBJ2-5	TGTGCCAGCTCACCCTGGACTAGCGGGGGCCAAGAGACCCAGTACTTC	CASSPWTSGGQETQYF
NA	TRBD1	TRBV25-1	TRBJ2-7	TGTGCCAGCAGGACAGGGGGCTCCTACGAGCAGTACTTC	CASRTGGSYEQYF
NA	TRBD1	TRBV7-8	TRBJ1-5	TGTGCCAGCAGCTCAACCTCTTGGGGGGGACAGGCCTTTTATAGCAATCAGCCCCAGCATTTT	CASSSTSWGGQAFYSNQPQHF
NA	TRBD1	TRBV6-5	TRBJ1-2	TGTGCCAGCAGATCTCCGACAGGGAACTATGGCTACACCTTC	CASRSPTGNYGYTF
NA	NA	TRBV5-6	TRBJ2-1	TGTGCCAGCAGCTGGGGCGGTGAGCAGTTCTTC	CASSWGGEQFF
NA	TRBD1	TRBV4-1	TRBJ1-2	TGCGCCAGCAGCCAACGGACAGTCAGGGGGTATGGCTACACCTTC	CASSQRTVRGYGYTF
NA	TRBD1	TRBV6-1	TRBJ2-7	TGTGCCAGCAGTGGGACAGGCGACCCCTACGAGCAGTACTTC	CASSGTGDPYEQYF
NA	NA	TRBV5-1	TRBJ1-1	TGCGCCAGCAGCTTGAACGGGGGGAACACTGAAGCTTTCTTT	CASSLNGGNTEAFF
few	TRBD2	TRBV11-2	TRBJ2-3	TGTGCCAGCAGCTTAGAAGTAGCGGGGGGCCTAGATACGCAGTATTTT	CASSLEVAGGLDTQYF
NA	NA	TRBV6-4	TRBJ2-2	TGTGCCAGCAGCGCAGAGAGGGGGACCGGGGAGCTGTTTTTT	CASSAERGTGELFF
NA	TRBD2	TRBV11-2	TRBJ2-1	TGTGCCAGCAGCCTTACTAGCGGCACCTACAATGAGCAGTTCTTC	CASSLTSGTYNEQFF
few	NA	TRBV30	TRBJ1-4	TGTGCCTGGGGTGGGGGAGAGGCAACTAATGAAAAACTGTTTTTT	CAWGGGEATNEKLFF
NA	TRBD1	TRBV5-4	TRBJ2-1	TGTGCCAGCAGTCGACAGGGAATAGGCTACAATGAGCAGTTCTTC	CASSRQGIGYNEQFF